The 5 T cell receptor beta chains listed next were all sequenced from one sample in a study of tumor-infiltrating lymphocytes in primary liver carcinoma. TCR beta cDNA was made from approximately 540 ng total RNA with a constant-region primer. Three rounds of nested multiplex PCR with slightly modified ARM-PCR produced TCR beta libraries. PCR rounds one and two used TRBV1-TRBV30 forward primers with a C-beta reverse primer for roughly 10 cycles each. TCRdb reanalysed the multiplex PCR reads using MiXCR and keeps one entry per CDR3 protein. This repertoire shows roughly 120,000 distinct CDR3 sequences, 64% found once; its top ten account for roughly 8%. For each extraction, RNA and DNA were obtained together from about 20-30 mg of unsorted bulk tissue. The sample consisted of liver tumor tissue from sampling region 3. The subset: tumor region T3, left-lateral pole. The source of these receptors is a woman aged 60-75 years with primary liver carcinoma and hepatitis B virus infection.

Remarks on this clonotype: Sequence at one end of the junction differs from germline and may be a read error. This chain connects TRBV4-1 to TRBJ2-1; weak D call: TRBD2 (7 bases). This CDR3 is 17 amino acids long. Looked up from germline, CDR1 is MGHRA and CDR2 is YSYEKL. The CDR3 is CANGLTRGAGVYNEQVF. CDR3 in DNA: TGCGCCAACGGCCTCACACGGGGGGCTGGGGTATACAATGAGCAGGTCTTC.

A remark on this clonotype: A junction boundary mismatches the germline segment, possibly from a read error. The CDR3 is CANSYADNSNQPRHF. For the CDR3, the DNA is TGTGCCAACAGTTATGCCGATAATAGCAATCAGCCCCGGCATTTT. The gene calls are TRBV6-1 and TRBJ1-5; D ambiguous. Germline CDR1 reads MNHNS; CDR2 reads SASEGT. The CDR3 spans 15 residues.

This clonotype has ten or more counts. The CDR3 here is CASSSTSGLVGNEQFF. Written as DNA, the CDR3 is TGTGCCAGCAGTTCGACTTCGGGACTAGTGGGCAATGAGCAGTTCTTC. The chain has TRBV28 and TRBJ2-1, with 8 bases matching TRBD2. Germline V gives CDR1 MDHEN, CDR2 SYDVKM. Trimming took 4 bases from V and 6 from J; bases not matched to a gene: 11. CDR3 size: 16 residues. The variable domain in full, completed from reference TRBV28 and TRBJ2-1, reads DVKVTQSSRYLVKRTGEKVFLECVQDMDHENMFWYRQDPGLGLRLIYFSYDVKMKEKGDIPEGYSVSREKKERFSLILESASTNQTSMYLCASSSTSGLVGNEQFFGPGTRLTVL.

As for this clonotype: With a much larger clone just one base away, this may be a read error. This chain uses TRBV12-3 or TRBV12-4 with TRBJ1-1; D is unresolved. V was pared by 5 bases and J by 7 bases, with 5 bases between. This CDR3 spans 10 amino acids. CDR3 residues: CASSGSEAFF. The CDR3 DNA reads as TGTGCCAGCAGTGGAAGTGAAGCTTTCTTT.

The rearrangement uses TRBV28 and TRBJ2-2, with D possibly TRBD2 on 7 matching bases. This CDR3 has 19 residues. V dropped 4 bases and J dropped 7 bases, with 28 bases sitting between them. Germline V gives CDR1 MDHEN, CDR2 SYDVKM. CDR3 nucleotides: TGTGCCAGCAGTTCCTTACCCAGGGCGGGGGCCCTCGGGGGCGGGGAGCTGTTTTTT. Translated, it gives CASSSLPRAGALGGGELFF.